The rows below give T cell receptor beta chains drawn from one sample of a study of T cell responses to AZD1222 COVID-19 vaccine. Profiled with immunoSEQ multiplex PCR; TCRdb holds only in-frame clones, not every one. The sample carries approximately 150,000 clones, about 93% recorded once. This specimen was peripheral blood, taken on day 0 of AZD1222 vaccination. These receptors were taken from an adult in good health. Both conserved end residues are part of each CDR3.

V	J	CDR3
TRBV5-1	TRBJ2-7	CASSPRQGIGYEQYF
TRBV3-1/TRBV3-2	TRBJ2-2	CASSQDPAGTGELFF
TRBV5-1	TRBJ1-2	CASSPQSTNYGYTF
TRBV30	TRBJ1-6	CAWSTNDSPLHF
TRBV6-6	TRBJ2-6	CASSPVSPGQGAPGANVLTF
TRBV20-1	TRBJ1-5	CSASGSFNQPQHF
TRBV15	TRBJ2-2	CATSSRGSYTGELFF
TRBV5-5	TRBJ2-5	CASSREGAGETQYF
TRBV10-3	TRBJ2-7	CAISESPRQGANEQYF
TRBV4-2	TRBJ2-1	CASSQSSLEVGEQFF
TRBV6-5	TRBJ2-7	CASNRGPYEQYF
TRBV7-9	TRBJ1-1	CASSQPFRVNTEAFF
TRBV3-1/TRBV3-2	TRBJ2-7	CASSQDLRQGRDEQYF
TRBV10-3	TRBJ2-2	CAISEQGAANTGELFF
TRBV10-3	TRBJ2-1	CASSPTSGRVRNEQFF
TRBV18	TRBJ2-1	CASSPPYIPGQGYYNEQFF
TRBV27	TRBJ2-1	CASSLYVGTQQHNEQFF
TRBV14	TRBJ1-1	CASSPLSSLGNTEAFF
TRBV20-1	TRBJ2-7	CSIADSYEQYF
TRBV7-2	TRBJ1-1	CASSSPKIGAFF
TRBV12-3/TRBV12-4	TRBJ1-2	CASSSDRVGGYTF
TRBV11-3	TRBJ1-1	CASSIQASTEAFF
TRBV9	TRBJ2-7	CASSVDGAAYEQYF
TRBV27	TRBJ1-4	CASSHGPRKLFF
TRBV5-6	TRBJ2-3	CASRAYGAFTDTQYF
TRBV5-1	TRBJ2-5	CASRRLAGDQETQYF
TRBV10-3	TRBJ1-2	CAISGEWGYGYTF
TRBV9	TRBJ2-3	CASSQRERATYSTDTQYF
TRBV3-1/TRBV3-2	TRBJ2-1	CASSQGGRGYNEQFF
TRBV19	TRBJ2-7	CASSSQGRWAEQYF
TRBV5-4	TRBJ2-5	CASSLGPRDSRETQYF